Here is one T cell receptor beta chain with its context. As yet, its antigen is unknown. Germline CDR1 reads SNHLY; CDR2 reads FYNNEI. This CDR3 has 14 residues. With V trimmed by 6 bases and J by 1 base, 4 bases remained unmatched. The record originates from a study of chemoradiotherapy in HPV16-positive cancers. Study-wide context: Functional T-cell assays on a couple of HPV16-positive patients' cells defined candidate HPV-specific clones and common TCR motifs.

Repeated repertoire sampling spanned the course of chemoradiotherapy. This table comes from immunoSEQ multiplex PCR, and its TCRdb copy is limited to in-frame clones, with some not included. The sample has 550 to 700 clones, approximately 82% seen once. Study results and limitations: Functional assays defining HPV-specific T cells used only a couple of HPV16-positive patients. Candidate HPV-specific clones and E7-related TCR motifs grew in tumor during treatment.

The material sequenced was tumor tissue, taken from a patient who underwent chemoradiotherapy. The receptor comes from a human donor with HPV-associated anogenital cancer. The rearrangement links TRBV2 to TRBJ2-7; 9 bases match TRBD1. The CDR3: CASRDRGGSYEQYF. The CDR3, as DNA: TGTGCCAGCAGAGACAGGGGGGGTTCCTACGAGCAGTACTTC. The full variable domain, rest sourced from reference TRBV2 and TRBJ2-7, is EPEVTQTPSHQVTQMGQEVILRCVPISNHLYFYWYRQILGQKVEFLVSFYNNEISEKSEIFDDQFSVERPDGSNFTLKIRSTKLEDSAMYFCASRDRGGSYEQYFGPGTRLTVT.